This T cell receptor (beta chain) comes out of a study of T cell responses to AZD1222 COVID-19 vaccine. Whole-study findings and limits: The CD4 TCRs associated with vaccination extended across spike and predominated at 160-218 and 743-854. Seropositivity was recorded at baseline in only 6 or 7 AZD1222 recipients.

Looked up from germline, CDR1 is SEHNR and CDR2 is FQNEAQ (reference sequence). V dropped 1 base and J dropped 2 bases, with 11 bases sitting between them. The CDR3 is 15 residues long. Assay: immunoSEQ multiplex PCR; the TCRdb copy retains only in-frame clones and omits some. The table shows 95,000 to 150,000 clones, with approximately 94% occurring only once. A note on this clone: No antigen is known for it.

V and J are TRBV7-9 and TRBJ1-1; D gene unclear. Material: peripheral blood, obtained 28 days after the second AZD1222 dose. This sequence was found in an adult who received the AZD1222 COVID-19 vaccine. The CDR3 DNA reads TGTGCCAGCAGCTTAGATGGGATAAGAAACACTGAAGCTTTCTTT. Amino acids: CASSLDGIRNTEAFF.